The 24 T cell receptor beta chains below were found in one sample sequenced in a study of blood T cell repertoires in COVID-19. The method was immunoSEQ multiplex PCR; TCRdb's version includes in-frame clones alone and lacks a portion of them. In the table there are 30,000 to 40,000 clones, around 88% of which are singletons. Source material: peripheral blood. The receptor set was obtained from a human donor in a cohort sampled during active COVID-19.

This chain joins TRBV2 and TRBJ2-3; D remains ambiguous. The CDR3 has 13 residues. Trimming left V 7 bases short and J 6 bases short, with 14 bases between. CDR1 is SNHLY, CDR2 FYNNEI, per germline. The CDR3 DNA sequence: TGTGCCAGCAAAGTAGAAATTTTGGATACGCAGTATTTT. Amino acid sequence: CASKVEILDTQYF.

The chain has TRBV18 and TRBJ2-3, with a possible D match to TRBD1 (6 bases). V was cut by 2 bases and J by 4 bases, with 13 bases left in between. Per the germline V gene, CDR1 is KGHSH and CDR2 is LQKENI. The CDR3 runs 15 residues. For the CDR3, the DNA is TGTGCCAGCTCACCATCCAGGGGCTCCCCAGATACGCAGTATTTT. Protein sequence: CASSPSRGSPDTQYF.

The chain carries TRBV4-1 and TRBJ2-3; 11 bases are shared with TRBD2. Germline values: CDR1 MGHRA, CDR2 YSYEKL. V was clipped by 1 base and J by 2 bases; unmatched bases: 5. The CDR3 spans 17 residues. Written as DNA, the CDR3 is TGCGCCAGCAGCCAAGGGTTTAGCGGGGGGGACACAGATACGCAGTATTTT. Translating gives CASSQGFSGGDTDTQYF.

CDR3 sequence: CASSLYSGEAYEQYF. The CDR3 nucleotides read TGTGCCAGCAGCTTATATAGCGGGGAGGCCTACGAGCAGTACTTC. The J gene is TRBJ2-7, the V gene TRBV11-3; 8 bases agree with TRBD2. This CDR3 region has 15 residues. J gave up 2 bases and V 2 bases, and 5 bases lay outside the gene matches. From germline, CDR1 is SGHNT and CDR2 YENEEA.

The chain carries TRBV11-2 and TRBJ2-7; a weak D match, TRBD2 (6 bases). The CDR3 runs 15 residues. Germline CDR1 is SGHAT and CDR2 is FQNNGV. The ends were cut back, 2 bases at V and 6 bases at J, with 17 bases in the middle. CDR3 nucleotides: TGTGCCAGCAGCTTATTTGCGGGATCCCCCGGCGAGCAGTACTTC. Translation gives CASSLFAGSPGEQYF.

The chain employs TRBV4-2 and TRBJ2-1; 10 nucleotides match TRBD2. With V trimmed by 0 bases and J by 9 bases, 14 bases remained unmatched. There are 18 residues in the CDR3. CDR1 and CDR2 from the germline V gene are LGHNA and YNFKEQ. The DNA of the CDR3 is TGTGCCAGCAGCCAAGATAGGCCAGCTAGCGGGAGTGGTTTTGAGCAGTTCTTC. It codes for CASSQDRPASGSGFEQFF.

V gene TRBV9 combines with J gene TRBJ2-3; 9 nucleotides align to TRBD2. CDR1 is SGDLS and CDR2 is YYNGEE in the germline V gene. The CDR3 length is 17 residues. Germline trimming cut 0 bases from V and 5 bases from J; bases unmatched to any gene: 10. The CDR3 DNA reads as TGTGCCAGCAGCGTAGCTTTTGGGCGGGGGGGCGTAGATACGCAGTATTTT. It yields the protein CASSVAFGRGGVDTQYF.

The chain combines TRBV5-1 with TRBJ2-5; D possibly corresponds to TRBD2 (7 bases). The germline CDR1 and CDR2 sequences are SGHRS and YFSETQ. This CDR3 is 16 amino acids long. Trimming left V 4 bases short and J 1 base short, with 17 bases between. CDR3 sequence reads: CASSGWGLAAQETQYF. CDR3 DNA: TGCGCCAGCAGCGGTTGGGGGCTAGCGGCCCAAGAGACCCAGTACTTC. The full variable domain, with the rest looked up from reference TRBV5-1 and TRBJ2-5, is KAGVTQTPRYLIKTRGQQVTLSCSPISGHRSVSWYQQTPGQGLQFLFEYFSETQRNKGNFPGRFSGRQFSNSRSEMNVSTLELGDSALYLCASSGWGLAAQETQYFGPGTRLLVL.

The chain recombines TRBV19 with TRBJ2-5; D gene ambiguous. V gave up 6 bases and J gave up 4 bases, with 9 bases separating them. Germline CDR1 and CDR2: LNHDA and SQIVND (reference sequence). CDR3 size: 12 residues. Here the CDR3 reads CASRLSGETQYF. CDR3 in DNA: TGTGCCAGTAGGTTATCCGGAGAGACCCAGTACTTC.

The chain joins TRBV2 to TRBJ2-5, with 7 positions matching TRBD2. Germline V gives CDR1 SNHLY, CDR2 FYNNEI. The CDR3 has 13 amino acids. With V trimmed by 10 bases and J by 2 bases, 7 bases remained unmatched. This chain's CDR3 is CANGKRGQETQYF. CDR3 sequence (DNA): TGTGCCAATGGAAAGCGGGGTCAAGAGACCCAGTACTTC.

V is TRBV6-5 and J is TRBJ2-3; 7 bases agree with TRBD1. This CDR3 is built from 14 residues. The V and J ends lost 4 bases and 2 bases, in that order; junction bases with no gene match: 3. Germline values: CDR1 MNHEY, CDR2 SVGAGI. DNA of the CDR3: TGTGCCAGCAGTTGGGGACAGTCCACAGATACGCAGTATTTT. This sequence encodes CASSWGQSTDTQYF.

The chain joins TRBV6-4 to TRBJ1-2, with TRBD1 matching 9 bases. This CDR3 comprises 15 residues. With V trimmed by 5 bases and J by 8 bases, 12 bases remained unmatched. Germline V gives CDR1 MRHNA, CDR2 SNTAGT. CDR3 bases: TGTGCCAGCAGTTTTACCGGGACAGGGACTCGGGGCTACACCTTC. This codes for CASSFTGTGTRGYTF.

CDR3: CASTTLRQGYQPQHF. The CDR3 nucleotides read TGTGCCAGCACCACCCTCAGGCAGGGTTATCAGCCCCAGCATTTT. The chain combines TRBV28 with TRBJ1-5, with TRBD1 as a possible D gene (5 bases). V was pared by 7 bases and J by 5 bases, with 18 bases between. CDR1 MDHEN and CDR2 SYDVKM come from the germline V gene. CDR3 length equals 15 residues.

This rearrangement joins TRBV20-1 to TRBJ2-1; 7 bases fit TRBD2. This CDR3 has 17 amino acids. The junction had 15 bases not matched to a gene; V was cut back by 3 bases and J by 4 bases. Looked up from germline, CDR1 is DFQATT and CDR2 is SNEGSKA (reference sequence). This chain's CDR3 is CSASTGLVRFGYNEQFF. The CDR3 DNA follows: TGCAGTGCTAGTACCGGACTAGTCCGATTCGGGTACAATGAGCAGTTCTTC.

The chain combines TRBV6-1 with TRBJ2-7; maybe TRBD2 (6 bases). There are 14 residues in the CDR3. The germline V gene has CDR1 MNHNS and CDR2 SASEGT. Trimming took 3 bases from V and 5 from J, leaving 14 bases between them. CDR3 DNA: TGTGCCAGCAGTGAGTTGTGGGGAGGAAACGAGCAGTACTTC. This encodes CASSELWGGNEQYF.

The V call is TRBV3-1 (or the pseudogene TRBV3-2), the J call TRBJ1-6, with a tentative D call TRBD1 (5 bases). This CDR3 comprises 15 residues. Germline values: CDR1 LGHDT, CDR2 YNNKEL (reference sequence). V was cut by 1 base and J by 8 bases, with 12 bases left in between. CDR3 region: CASSQVAGTHSPLHF. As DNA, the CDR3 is TGTGCCAGCAGCCAAGTGGCGGGGACGCATTCACCCCTCCACTTT.

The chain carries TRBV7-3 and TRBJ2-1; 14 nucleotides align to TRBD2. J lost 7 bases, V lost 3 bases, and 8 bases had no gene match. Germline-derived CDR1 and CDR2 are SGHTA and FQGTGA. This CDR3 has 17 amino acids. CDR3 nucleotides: TGTGCCAGCAGCTTGGGACTAGCGGGAGTTTCCTGGAATGAGCAGTTCTTC. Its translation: CASSLGLAGVSWNEQFF.

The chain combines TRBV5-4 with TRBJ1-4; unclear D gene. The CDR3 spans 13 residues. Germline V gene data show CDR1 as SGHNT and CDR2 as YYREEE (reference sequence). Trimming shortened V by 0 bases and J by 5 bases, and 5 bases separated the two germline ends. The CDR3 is CASSLGGNEKLFF. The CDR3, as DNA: TGTGCCAGCAGCTTGGGAGGAAATGAAAAACTGTTTTTT.

The CDR3: CASSLGQTKSEAFF. In DNA, the CDR3 is TGTGCCAGCTCACTCGGACAGACAAAATCTGAAGCTTTCTTT. This chain uses TRBV18 with TRBJ1-1; TRBD1 might be the D (6 bases). Trimming cost V 4 bases and J 6 bases, with 15 bases left between them. Germline lookup yields CDR1 KGHSH and CDR2 LQKENI. CDR3 size: 14 residues. The full variable domain, with the rest looked up from reference TRBV18 and TRBJ1-1, is NAGVMQNPRHLVRRRGQEARLRCSPMKGHSHVYWYRQLPEEGLKFMVYLQKENIIDESGMPKERFSAEFPKEGPSILRIQQVVRGDSAAYFCASSLGQTKSEAFFGQGTRLTVV.

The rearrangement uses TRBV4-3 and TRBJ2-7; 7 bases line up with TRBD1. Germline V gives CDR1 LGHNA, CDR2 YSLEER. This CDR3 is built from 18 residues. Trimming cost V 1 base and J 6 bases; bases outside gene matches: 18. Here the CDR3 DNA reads TGCGCCAGCAGCCAAGGGCCTATGGGACAGCATCCCGGCTGCGAGCAGTACTTC. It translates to CASSQGPMGQHPGCEQYF.

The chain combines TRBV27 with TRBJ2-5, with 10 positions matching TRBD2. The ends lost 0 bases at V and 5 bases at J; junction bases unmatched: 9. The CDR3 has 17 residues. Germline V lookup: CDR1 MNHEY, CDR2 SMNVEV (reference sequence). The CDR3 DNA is TGTGCCAGCAGTTTATCGATCCAGCGGGGGGGCCCGGAGACCCAGTACTTC. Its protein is CASSLSIQRGGPETQYF.

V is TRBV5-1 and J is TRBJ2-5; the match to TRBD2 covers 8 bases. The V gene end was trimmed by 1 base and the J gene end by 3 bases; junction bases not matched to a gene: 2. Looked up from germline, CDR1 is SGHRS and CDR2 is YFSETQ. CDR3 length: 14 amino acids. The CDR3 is CASSLRGGKETQYF. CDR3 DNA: TGCGCCAGCAGCTTGCGGGGGGGCAAAGAGACCCAGTACTTC.

The CDR3 nucleotides read TGTGCCAGCAGCGCCGGGGCGGGAGGGTTCGAGAATGAGCAGTTCTTC. It specifies CASSAGAGGFENEQFF. The genes are TRBV28 and TRBJ2-1; 9 bases line up with TRBD2. This CDR3 is built from 16 residues. Looked up from germline, CDR1 is MDHEN and CDR2 is SYDVKM. With V trimmed by 6 bases and J by 7 bases, 13 bases remained unmatched.

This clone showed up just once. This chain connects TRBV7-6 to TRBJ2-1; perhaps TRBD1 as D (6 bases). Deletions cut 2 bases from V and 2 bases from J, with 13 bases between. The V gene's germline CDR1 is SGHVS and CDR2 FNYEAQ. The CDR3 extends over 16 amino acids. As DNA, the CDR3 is TGTGCCAGCAGCTTAAGAACTCGGGACACCTACAATGAGCAGTTCTTC. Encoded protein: CASSLRTRDTYNEQFF.